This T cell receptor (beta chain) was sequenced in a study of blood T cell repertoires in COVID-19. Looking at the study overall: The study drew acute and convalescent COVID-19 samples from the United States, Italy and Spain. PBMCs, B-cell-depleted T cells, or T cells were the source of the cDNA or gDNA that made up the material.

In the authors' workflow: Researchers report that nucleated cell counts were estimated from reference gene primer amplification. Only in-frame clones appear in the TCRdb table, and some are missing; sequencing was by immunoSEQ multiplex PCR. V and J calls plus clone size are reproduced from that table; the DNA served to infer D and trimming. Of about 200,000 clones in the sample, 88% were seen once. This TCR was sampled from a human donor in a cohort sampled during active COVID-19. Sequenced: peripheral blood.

Here the CDR3 DNA reads TGTGCCAGCAGTTTATCTTCCCCAACAAACTACGAGCAGTACTTC. Its protein product is CASSLSSPTNYEQYF. The chain has TRBV27 and TRBJ2-7; D is uncertain. The CDR3 is made up of 15 amino acids. CDR1 and CDR2 (germline): MNHEY, SMNVEV (reference sequence). The V gene lost 0 bases and the J gene lost 3 bases, with 12 bases spanning the gap.